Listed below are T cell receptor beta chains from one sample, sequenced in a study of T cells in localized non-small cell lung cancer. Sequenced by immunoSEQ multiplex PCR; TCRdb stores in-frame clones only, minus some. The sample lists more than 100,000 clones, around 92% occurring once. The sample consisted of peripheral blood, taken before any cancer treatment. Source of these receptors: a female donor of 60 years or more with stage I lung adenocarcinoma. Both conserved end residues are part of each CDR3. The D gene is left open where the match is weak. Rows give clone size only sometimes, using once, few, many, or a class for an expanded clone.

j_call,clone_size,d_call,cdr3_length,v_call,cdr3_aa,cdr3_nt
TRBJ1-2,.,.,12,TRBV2,CASIQSQGGYTF,TGTGCCAGCATCCAGTCACAGGGCGGCTACACCTTC
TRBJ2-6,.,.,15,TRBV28,CASLDYSSGANVLTF,TGTGCCAGCCTTGACTACAGCTCTGGGGCCAACGTCCTGACTTTC
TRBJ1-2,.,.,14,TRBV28,CASSSLGLGWGYTF,TGTGCCAGCAGCTCCCTTGGGCTAGGGTGGGGCTACACCTTC
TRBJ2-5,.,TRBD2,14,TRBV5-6,CASSLRGDQETQYF,TGTGCCAGCAGCTTGCGGGGGGACCAAGAGACCCAGTACTTC
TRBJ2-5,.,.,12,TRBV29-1,CSVEMGAETQYF,TGCAGCGTTGAGATGGGTGCAGAGACCCAGTACTTC
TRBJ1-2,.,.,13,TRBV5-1,CASSLEGHYGYTF,TGCGCCAGCAGCTTAGAGGGCCACTATGGCTACACCTTC
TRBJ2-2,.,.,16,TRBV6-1,CASSEEGGLSTGELFF,TGTGCCAGCAGTGAAGAAGGGGGTCTTTCCACCGGGGAGCTGTTTTTT
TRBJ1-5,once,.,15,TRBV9,CASSSRGKGNQPQHF,TGTGCCAGCAGCTCACGGGGAAAGGGGAATCAGCCCCAGCATTTT
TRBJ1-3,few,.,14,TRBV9,CASSVGEGRNTIYF,TGTGCCAGCAGCGTCGGAGAGGGGCGAAACACCATATATTTT
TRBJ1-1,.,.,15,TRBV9,CASSELAGSGTEAFF,TGTGCCAGCAGCGAGTTGGCGGGATCGGGCACTGAAGCTTTCTTT
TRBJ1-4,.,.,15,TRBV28,CASRAPGGLVEKLFF,TGTGCCAGCAGAGCCCCAGGAGGGTTGGTTGAAAAACTGTTTTTT
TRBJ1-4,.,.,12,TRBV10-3,CAISVVGEKLFF,TGTGCCATCAGTGTTGTAGGGGAAAAACTGTTTTTT
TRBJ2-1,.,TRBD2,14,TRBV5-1,CASSSGSAYNEQFF,TGCGCCAGCAGCAGCGGGAGCGCCTACAATGAGCAGTTCTTC
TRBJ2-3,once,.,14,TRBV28,CASSGGTSTDTQYF,TGTGCCAGCAGTGGTGGGACTAGCACAGATACGCAGTATTTT
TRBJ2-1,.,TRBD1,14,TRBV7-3,CASSLLRDRSEQFF,TGTGCCAGCAGCCTACTCCGGGACAGAAGTGAGCAGTTCTTC
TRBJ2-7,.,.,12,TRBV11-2,CASSLGDYEQYF,TGTGCCAGCAGCTTAGGAGACTACGAGCAGTACTTC
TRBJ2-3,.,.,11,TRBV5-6,CASGSTDTQYF,TGTGCCAGTGGGAGCACAGATACGCAGTATTTT
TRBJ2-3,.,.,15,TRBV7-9,CASSLQDRSTDTQYF,TGTGCCAGCAGCTTACAAGACAGGAGCACAGATACGCAGTATTTT
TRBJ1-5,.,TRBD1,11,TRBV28,CGTGNNQPQHF,TGTGGGACAGGGAACAATCAGCCCCAGCATTTT
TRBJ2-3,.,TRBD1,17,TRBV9,CASSVEAGQGPTDTQYF,TGTGCCAGCAGCGTAGAAGCGGGACAGGGACCCACAGATACGCAGTATTTT
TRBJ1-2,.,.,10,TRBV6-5,CATRQRFYTF,TGTGCCACCCGGCAACGATTCTACACCTTC
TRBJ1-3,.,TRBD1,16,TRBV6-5,CASSYGDRGSGNTIYF,TGTGCCAGCAGTTACGGGGACAGGGGCTCTGGAAACACCATATATTTT
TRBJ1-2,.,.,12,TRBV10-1,CASSGRLYGYTF,TGCGCCAGCAGTGGACGACTCTATGGCTACACCTTC
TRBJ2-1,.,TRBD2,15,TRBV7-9,CASPGLAATYNEQFF,TGTGCCAGCCCGGGACTAGCGGCTACCTACAATGAGCAGTTCTTC
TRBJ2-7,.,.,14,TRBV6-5,CASSSPVGSYEQYF,TGTGCCAGCAGTTCCCCCGTAGGATCCTACGAGCAGTACTTC
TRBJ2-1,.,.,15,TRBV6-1,CASSALSYSYNEQFF,TGTGCCAGCAGCGCCCTTAGTTACTCCTACAATGAGCAGTTCTTC
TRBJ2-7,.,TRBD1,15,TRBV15,CATSVPGTGTYEQYF,TGTGCCACCAGCGTACCCGGGACAGGGACCTACGAGCAGTACTTC
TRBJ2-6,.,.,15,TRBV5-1,CASSLLSSGANVLTF,TGCGCCAGCAGCTTGTTATCTTCTGGGGCCAACGTCCTGACTTTC
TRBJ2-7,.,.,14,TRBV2,CASTFAEISYEQYF,TGTGCCAGCACATTTGCTGAGATTTCCTACGAGCAGTACTTC
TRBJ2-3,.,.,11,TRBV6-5,CASSTTDTQYF,TGTGCCAGCAGCACCACAGATACGCAGTATTTT
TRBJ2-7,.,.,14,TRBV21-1,CASSQRGLPYEQYF,TGTGCCAGCAGCCAACGGGGGCTACCCTACGAGCAGTACTTC
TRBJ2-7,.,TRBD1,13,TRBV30,CACLGQGAYEQYF,TGTGCCTGTCTTGGGCAGGGGGCCTACGAGCAGTACTTC
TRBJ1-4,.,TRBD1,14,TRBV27,CASSLEGAEEKLFF,TGTGCCAGCAGTTTAGAGGGGGCTGAAGAAAAACTGTTTTTT
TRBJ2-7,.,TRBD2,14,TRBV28,CASSSPAGADEQYF,TGTGCCAGCAGTTCCCCGGCGGGAGCCGACGAGCAGTACTTC
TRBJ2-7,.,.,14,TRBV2,CASSGQGSAYEQYF,TGTGCCAGCAGCGGGCAGGGGAGCGCCTACGAGCAGTACTTC
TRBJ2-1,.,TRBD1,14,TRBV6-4,CASSDLTGVGEQFF,TGTGCCAGCAGTGACTTAACAGGGGTCGGGGAGCAGTTCTTC
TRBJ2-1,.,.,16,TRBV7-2,CASSLAVSGSYNEQFF,TGTGCCAGCAGCTTAGCCGTCAGTGGATCCTACAATGAGCAGTTCTTC
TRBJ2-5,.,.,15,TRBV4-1,CASSQGPGPYGTQYF,TGCGCCAGCAGCCAAGGACCCGGACCCTACGGGACCCAGTACTTC
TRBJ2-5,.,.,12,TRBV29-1,CSVGVEQETQYF,TGCAGCGTTGGGGTCGAACAAGAGACCCAGTACTTC
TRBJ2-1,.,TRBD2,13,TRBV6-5,CASSPGLAGEDFF,TGTGCCAGCAGCCCAGGACTAGCGGGCGAAGACTTCTTC
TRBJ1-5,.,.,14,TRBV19,CASNILSENQPQHF,TGTGCCAGTAATATTCTATCAGAAAATCAGCCCCAGCATTTT
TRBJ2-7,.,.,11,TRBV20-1,CSARELYEQYF,TGCAGTGCTAGAGAACTGTACGAGCAGTACTTC
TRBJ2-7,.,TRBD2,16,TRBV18,CASSPHLLAEGVEQYF,TGTGCCAGCTCACCTCACCTACTAGCGGAGGGTGTCGAGCAGTACTTC
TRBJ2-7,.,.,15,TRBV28,CASIGISRTRYEQYF,TGTGCCAGCATAGGTATCTCGCGGACCCGCTACGAGCAGTACTTC
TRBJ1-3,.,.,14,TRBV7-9,CASSLSGAGNTIYF,TGTGCCAGCAGCTTATCCGGGGCTGGAAACACCATATATTTT
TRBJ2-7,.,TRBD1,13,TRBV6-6,CASSNRGPYEQYF,TGTGCCAGCAGTAACAGGGGGCCTTACGAGCAGTACTTC
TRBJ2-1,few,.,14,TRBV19,CASSQTPTADEQFF,TGTGCCAGTAGTCAAACTCCGACGGCCGATGAGCAGTTCTTC
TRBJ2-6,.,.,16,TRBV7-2,CASSLPRGSGANVLTF,TGTGCCAGCAGCTTACCCCGGGGATCTGGGGCCAACGTCCTGACTTTC
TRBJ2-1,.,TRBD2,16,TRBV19,CASSIVPGRADNEQFF,TGTGCCAGTAGTATTGTCCCCGGGAGGGCCGACAATGAGCAGTTCTTC
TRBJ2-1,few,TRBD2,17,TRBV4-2,CASSQDETSGTYNEQFF,TGTGCCAGCAGCCAAGATGAGACTAGCGGGACCTACAATGAGCAGTTCTTC
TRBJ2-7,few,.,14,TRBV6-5,CASSYGRGTYEQYF,TGTGCCAGCAGTTACGGCAGGGGAACCTACGAGCAGTACTTC
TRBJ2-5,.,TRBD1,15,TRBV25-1,CASGPAQGAVETQYF,TGTGCCAGCGGTCCGGCACAGGGGGCGGTAGAGACCCAGTACTTC
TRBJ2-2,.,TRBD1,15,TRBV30,CAWSGTGVNTGELFF,TGTGCCTGGAGTGGGACAGGGGTGAACACCGGGGAGCTGTTTTTT